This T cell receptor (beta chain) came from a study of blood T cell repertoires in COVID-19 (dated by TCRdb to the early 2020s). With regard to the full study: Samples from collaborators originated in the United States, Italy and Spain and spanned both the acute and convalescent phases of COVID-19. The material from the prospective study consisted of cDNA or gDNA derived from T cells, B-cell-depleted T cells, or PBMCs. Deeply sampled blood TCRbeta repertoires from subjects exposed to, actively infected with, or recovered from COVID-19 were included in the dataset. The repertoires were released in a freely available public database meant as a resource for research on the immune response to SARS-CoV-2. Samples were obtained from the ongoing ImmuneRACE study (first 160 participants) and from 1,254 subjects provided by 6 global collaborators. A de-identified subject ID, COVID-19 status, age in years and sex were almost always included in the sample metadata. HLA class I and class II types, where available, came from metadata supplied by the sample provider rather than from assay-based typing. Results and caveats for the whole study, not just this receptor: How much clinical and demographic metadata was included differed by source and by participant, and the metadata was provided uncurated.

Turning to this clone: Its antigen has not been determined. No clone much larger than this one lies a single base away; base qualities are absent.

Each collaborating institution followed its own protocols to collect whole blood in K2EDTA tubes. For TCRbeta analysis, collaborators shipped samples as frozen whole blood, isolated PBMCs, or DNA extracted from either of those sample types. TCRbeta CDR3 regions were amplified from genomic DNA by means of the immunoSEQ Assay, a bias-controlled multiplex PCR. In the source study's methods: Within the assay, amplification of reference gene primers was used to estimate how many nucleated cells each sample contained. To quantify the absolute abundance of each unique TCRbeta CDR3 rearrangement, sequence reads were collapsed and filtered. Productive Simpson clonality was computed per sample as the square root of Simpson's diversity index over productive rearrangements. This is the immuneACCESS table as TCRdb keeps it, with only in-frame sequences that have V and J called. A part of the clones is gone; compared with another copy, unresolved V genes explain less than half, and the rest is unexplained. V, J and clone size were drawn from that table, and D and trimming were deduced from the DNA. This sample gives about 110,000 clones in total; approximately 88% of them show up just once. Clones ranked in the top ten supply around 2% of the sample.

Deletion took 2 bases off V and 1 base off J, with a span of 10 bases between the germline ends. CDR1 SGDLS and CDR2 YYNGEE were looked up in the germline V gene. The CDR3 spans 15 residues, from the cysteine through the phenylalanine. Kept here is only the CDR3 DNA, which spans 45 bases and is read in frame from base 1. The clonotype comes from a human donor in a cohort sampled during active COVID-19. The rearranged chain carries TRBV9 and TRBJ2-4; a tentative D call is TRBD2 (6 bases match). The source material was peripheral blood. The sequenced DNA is TGTGCCAGCAGCGTGGGGCGGGACGCCAAAAACATTCAGTACTTC. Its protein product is CASSVGRDAKNIQYF. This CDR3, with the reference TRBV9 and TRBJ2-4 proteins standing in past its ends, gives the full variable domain DSGVTQTPKHLITATGQRVTLRCSPRSGDLSVYWYQQSLDQGLQFLIQYYNGEERAKGNILERFSAQQFPDLHSELNLSSLELGDSALYFCASSVGRDAKNIQYFGAGTRLSVL.